This TCR beta chain was sequenced in a study of molecular identifiers for immune sequencing clone quantification. About the study: Replicate RNA came from about 19,000 or 110,000 naive CD8 cells and was split five ways, and four parts were sequenced. Study-wide points: Clones above 20 RNA copies contained over 97% of effector molecules and under 1% of naive molecules.

Naive CD8 T cell sorting was performed on the CD8+CD4-CCR7+CD45RA+ phenotype. MiXCR, applied by TCRdb to the PCR reads, yields one record per CDR3 protein. The repertoire holds roughly 300,000 distinct CDR3 sequences, with about 23% as singletons. This clonotype was detected only a few times. Its antigen is still unknown. V was clipped by 4 bases and J by 2 bases; unmatched bases: 16. The CDR3 is 18 amino acids. CDR1 and CDR2 from the germline V gene are MDHEN and SYDVKM. The chain is built from TRBV28 and TRBJ2-7, with 8 positions matching TRBD1. The TCR comes from a human donor in good health. Some libraries in this study had Jurkat cell RNA spiked in. Sequencing used naive CD8+ T cells from blood, with Jurkat cell RNA spiked in. Subset here: FACS-sorted CD8+CD4-CCR7+CD45RA+ naive T cells. CDR3 coding DNA: TGTGCCAGCAGTTCCTTGCCTCCCGGGACAGGCCGAGCCTACGAGCAGTACTTC. Translating it yields CASSSLPPGTGRAYEQYF.